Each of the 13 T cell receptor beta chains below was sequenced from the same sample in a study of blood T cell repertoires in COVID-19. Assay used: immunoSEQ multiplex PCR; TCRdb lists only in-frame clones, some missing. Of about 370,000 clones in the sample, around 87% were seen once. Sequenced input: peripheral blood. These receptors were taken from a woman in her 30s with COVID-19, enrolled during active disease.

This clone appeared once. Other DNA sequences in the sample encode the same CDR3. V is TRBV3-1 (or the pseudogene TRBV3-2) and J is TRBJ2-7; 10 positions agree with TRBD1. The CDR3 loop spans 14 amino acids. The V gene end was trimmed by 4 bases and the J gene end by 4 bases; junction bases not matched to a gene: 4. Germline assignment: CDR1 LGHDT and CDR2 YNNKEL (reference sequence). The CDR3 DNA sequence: TGTGCCAGCAGCCCGCGGGACAGGGGATACGAGCAGTACTTC. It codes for CASSPRDRGYEQYF.

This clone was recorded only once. CDR3 residues: CASSRGGVSSYEQYF. In DNA form, the CDR3 reads TGTGCCAGCAGCCGCGGAGGAGTGTCTTCCTACGAGCAGTACTTC. The rearrangement links TRBV6-5 to TRBJ2-7; possibly TRBD2 for D (5 bases). The CDR3 is 15 amino acids. Germline V lookup: CDR1 MNHEY, CDR2 SVGAGI. Trimming removed 6 bases from V and 1 base from J, with 16 bases in between.

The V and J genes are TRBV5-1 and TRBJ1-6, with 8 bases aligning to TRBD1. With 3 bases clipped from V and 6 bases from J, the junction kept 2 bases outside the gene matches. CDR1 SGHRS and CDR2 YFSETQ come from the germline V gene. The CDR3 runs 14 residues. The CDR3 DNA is TGCGCCAGCAGCTCCGACAGGGGTAATTCACCCCTCCACTTT. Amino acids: CASSSDRGNSPLHF.

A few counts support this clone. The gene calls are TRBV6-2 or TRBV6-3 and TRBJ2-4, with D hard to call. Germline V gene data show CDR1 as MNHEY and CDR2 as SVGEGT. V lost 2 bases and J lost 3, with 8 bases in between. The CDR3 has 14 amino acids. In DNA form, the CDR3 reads TGTGCCAGCAGTTACGCCTTAGACAAAAACATTCAGTACTTC. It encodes CASSYALDKNIQYF.

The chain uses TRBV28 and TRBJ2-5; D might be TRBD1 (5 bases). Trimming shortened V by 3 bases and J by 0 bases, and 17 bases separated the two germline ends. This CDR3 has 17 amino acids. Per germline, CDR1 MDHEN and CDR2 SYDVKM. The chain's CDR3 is CASSLGPGRNYQETQYF. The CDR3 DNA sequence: TGTGCCAGCAGTTTGGGGCCAGGACGGAATTACCAAGAGACCCAGTACTTC.

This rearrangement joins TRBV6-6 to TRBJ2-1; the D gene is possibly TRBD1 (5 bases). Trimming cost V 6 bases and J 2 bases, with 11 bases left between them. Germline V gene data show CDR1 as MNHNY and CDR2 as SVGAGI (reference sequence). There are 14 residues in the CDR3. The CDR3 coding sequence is TGTGCCAGCAGGACAGCGATGACCTACAATGAGCAGTTCTTC. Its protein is CASRTAMTYNEQFF.

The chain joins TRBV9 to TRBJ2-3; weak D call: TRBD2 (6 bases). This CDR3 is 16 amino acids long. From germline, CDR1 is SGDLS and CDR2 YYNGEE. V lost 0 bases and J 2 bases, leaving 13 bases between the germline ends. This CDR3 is CASSVGVGGNTDTQYF. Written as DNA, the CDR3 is TGTGCCAGCAGCGTAGGCGTGGGCGGGAACACAGATACGCAGTATTTT.

DNA for the CDR3: TGTGCCTGGAGGCCGGGGGGCGGGGAGCTGTTTTTT. Its translation: CAWRPGGGELFF. The V and J genes are TRBV30 and TRBJ2-2; TRBD2 aligns across 7 bases. V was pared by 3 bases and J by 7 bases, with 2 bases of the junction left unmatched. CDR1 and CDR2 from the germline V gene are GTSNPN and SVGIG (reference sequence). This CDR3 spans 12 amino acids.

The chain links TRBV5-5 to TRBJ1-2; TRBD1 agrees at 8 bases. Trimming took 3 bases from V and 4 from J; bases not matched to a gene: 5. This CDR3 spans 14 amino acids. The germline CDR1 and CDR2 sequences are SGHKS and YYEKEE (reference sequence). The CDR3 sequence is CASSSQGAGYGYTF. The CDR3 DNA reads TGTGCCAGCAGCTCGCAGGGGGCGGGCTATGGCTACACCTTC.

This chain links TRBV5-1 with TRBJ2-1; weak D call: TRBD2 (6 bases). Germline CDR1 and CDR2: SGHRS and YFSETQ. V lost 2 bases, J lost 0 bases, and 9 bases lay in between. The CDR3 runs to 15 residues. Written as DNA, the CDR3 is TGCGCCAGCAGCTTTTTTAGCGGCTCCTACAATGAGCAGTTCTTC. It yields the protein CASSFFSGSYNEQFF.

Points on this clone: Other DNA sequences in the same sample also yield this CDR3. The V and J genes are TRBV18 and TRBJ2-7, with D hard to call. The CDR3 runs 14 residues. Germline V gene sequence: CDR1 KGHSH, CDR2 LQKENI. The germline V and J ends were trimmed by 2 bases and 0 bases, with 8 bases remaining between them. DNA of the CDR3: TGTGCCAGCTCACCAGGGCAGAGCTCCTACGAGCAGTACTTC. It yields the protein CASSPGQSSYEQYF.

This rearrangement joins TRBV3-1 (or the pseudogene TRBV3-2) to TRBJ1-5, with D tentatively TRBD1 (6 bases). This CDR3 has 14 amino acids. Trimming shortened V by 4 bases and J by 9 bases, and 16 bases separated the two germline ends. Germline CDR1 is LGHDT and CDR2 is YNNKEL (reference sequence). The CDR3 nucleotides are TGTGCCAGCAGCCCGTTCAGGGGCCCGGGGCCCCAGCATTTT. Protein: CASSPFRGPGPQHF.

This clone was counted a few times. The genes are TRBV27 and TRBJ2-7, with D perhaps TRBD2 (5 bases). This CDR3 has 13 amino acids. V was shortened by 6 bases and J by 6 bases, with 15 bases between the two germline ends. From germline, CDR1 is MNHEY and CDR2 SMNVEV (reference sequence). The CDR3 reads CASRLGAALEQYF. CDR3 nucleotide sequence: TGTGCCAGCAGGTTAGGAGCGGCCCTCGAGCAGTACTTC.